These 24 T cell receptor beta chains were all obtained from the same sample, sequenced in a study of blood T cell repertoires in COVID-19. Profiled with immunoSEQ multiplex PCR; TCRdb holds only in-frame clones, not every one. The sample includes 250,000 to 350,000 clones, roughly 90% of them seen just once. Sample: peripheral blood. The receptors come from a woman in her twenties or thirties with COVID-19, enrolled during active disease.

The V gene is TRBV12-3 or TRBV12-4, the J gene TRBJ2-5; 7 bases map to TRBD1. The length of the CDR3 is 13 residues. Trimming cost V 5 bases and J 1 base; bases outside gene matches: 1. The CDR3 DNA sequence: TGTGCCAGCAGTGGGACAGCCCAAGAGACCCAGTACTTC. Translating gives CASSGTAQETQYF.

The chain uses TRBV7-2 and TRBJ2-1, with TRBD2 identical over 12 bases. The CDR3 is made up of 16 amino acids. With V trimmed by 3 bases and J by 3 bases, 3 bases remained unmatched. Germline V lookup: CDR1 SGHTA, CDR2 FQGNSA. CDR3 sequence: CASSLGLAGRYNEQFF. The CDR3 DNA reads TGTGCCAGCAGCTTGGGACTAGCGGGCCGCTACAATGAGCAGTTCTTC. Combining the CDR3 with reference TRBV7-2 and TRBJ2-1 gives the whole variable domain GAGVSQSPSNKVTEKGKDVELRCDPISGHTALYWYRQSLGQGLEFLIYFQGNSAPDKSGLPSDRFSAERTGGSVSTLTIQRTQQEDSAVYLCASSLGLAGRYNEQFFGPGTRLTVL.

This clone was detected once. J is TRBJ2-6 and V is TRBV7-9; D might be TRBD2 (5 bases). The V and J ends lost 2 bases and 3 bases respectively, with 8 bases between them. Germline-derived CDR1 and CDR2 are SEHNR and FQNEAQ (reference sequence). The CDR3 has 15 residues. In DNA form, the CDR3 reads TGTGCCAGCAGCTTATCGGGGATTGGGGCCAACGTCCTGACTTTC. Translated, it gives CASSLSGIGANVLTF. Filled out from reference TRBV7-9 and TRBJ2-6, the complete variable domain reads DTGVSQNPRHKITKRGQNVTFRCDPISEHNRLYWYRQTLGQGPEFLTYFQNEAQLEKSRLLSDRFSAERPKGSFSTLEIQRTEQGDSAMYLCASSLSGIGANVLTFGAGSRLTVL.

The CDR3 DNA sequence: TGTGCCAGCAGCCTTGGACAGGGTCTTTCACAAGAGACCCAGTACTTC. It codes for CASSLGQGLSQETQYF. V usage is TRBV5-4 and J usage is TRBJ2-5; the match to TRBD1 covers 8 bases. Germline lookup yields CDR1 SGHNT and CDR2 YYREEE (reference sequence). The V segment lost 4 bases and the J segment 2 bases; nucleotides outside the gene matches: 10. This CDR3 comprises 16 residues. The full variable domain, completed using reference TRBV5-4 and TRBJ2-5, is ETGVTQSPTHLIKTRGQQVTLRCSSQSGHNTVSWYQQALGQGPQFIFQYYREEENGRGNFPPRFSGLQFPNYSSELNVNALELDDSALYLCASSLGQGLSQETQYFGPGTRLLVL.

The CDR3 protein is CASSLSSTRTDTQYF. CDR3 DNA sequence: TGCGCCAGCAGCTTGTCCTCGACTCGCACAGATACGCAGTATTTT. The rearrangement joins TRBV5-1 to TRBJ2-3; D gene uncertain. The CDR3 contains 15 residues. The V gene's germline CDR1 is SGHRS and CDR2 YFSETQ. V lost 1 base, J lost 1 base, and 10 bases lay in between.

The chain joins TRBV15 to TRBJ1-1; D uncertain. In germline, CDR1 is LNHNV, CDR2 YYDKDF (reference sequence). The CDR3 is made up of 14 amino acids. With 1 base removed from V and 5 bases from J, the gap between germline ends came to 11 bases. The CDR3 coding sequence is TGTGCCACCAGCAGAGGGCCCCGAGGGACTGAAGCTTTCTTT. Its translation: CATSRGPRGTEAFF.

The chain links TRBV7-3 to TRBJ1-3; no clear D gene. The CDR3 length is 15 residues. CDR1 is SGHTA and CDR2 is FQGTGA in the germline V gene. V dropped 5 bases and J dropped 0 bases, with 11 bases sitting between them. In DNA, the CDR3 is TGTGCCAGCAGCCCCGGAGTGGGCTCTGGAAACACCATATATTTT. Protein: CASSPGVGSGNTIYF. Full variable domain (rest looked up from reference TRBV7-3 and TRBJ1-3): GAGVSQTPSNKVTEKGKYVELRCDPISGHTALYWYRQSLGQGPEFLIYFQGTGAADDSGLPNDRFFAVRPEGSVSTLKIQRTERGDSAVYLCASSPGVGSGNTIYFGEGSWLTVV.

This sequence joins TRBV9 and TRBJ2-7, with D possibly TRBD2 on 6 matching bases. Germline CDR1 and CDR2: SGDLS and YYNGEE. V was clipped by 0 bases and J by 5 bases, with 15 bases between them. The CDR3 spans 15 residues. The CDR3, as DNA: TGTGCCAGCAGCGTAGGCCGCCGGGGGTTAGACGAGCAGTACTTC. Residues: CASSVGRRGLDEQYF.

The chain joins TRBV12-3 or TRBV12-4 to TRBJ1-2; no firm D call. The CDR3 extends over 13 amino acids. Trimming stripped 6 bases from V and 7 bases from J, with 15 bases between. As DNA, the CDR3 is TGTGCCAGCAGCCCAGACTCACAACTTGGCTACACCTTC. It translates to CASSPDSQLGYTF.

The chain couples TRBV18 to TRBJ2-1; D unclear. This CDR3 comprises 14 residues. V was clipped by 1 base and J by 4 bases, with 8 bases between them. Germline-derived CDR1 and CDR2 are KGHSH and LQKENI. CDR3 sequence reads: CASSPRAQYNEQFF. Written as DNA, the CDR3 is TGTGCCAGCTCACCACGGGCCCAGTACAATGAGCAGTTCTTC. Full variable domain (outside the CDR3, taken from reference TRBV18 and TRBJ2-1): NAGVMQNPRHLVRRRGQEARLRCSPMKGHSHVYWYRQLPEEGLKFMVYLQKENIIDESGMPKERFSAEFPKEGPSILRIQQVVRGDSAAYFCASSPRAQYNEQFFGPGTRLTVL.

This chain uses TRBV7-9 with TRBJ2-7; 7 bases line up with TRBD1. V was clipped by 4 bases and J by 2 bases; unmatched bases: 5. CDR1 and CDR2 from the germline V gene are SEHNR and FQNEAQ (reference sequence). The CDR3 totals 14 residues. CDR3 nucleotide sequence: TGTGCCAGCAGCTCCCCGGGACAGCCCTACGAGCAGTACTTC. Amino acid sequence: CASSSPGQPYEQYF. Full variable domain (outside the CDR3, taken from reference TRBV7-9 and TRBJ2-7): DTGVSQNPRHKITKRGQNVTFRCDPISEHNRLYWYRQTLGQGPEFLTYFQNEAQLEKSRLLSDRFSAERPKGSFSTLEIQRTEQGDSAMYLCASSSPGQPYEQYFGPGTRLTVT.

This chain uses TRBV6-6 with TRBJ1-4; D is uncertain. The CDR3 is made up of 15 amino acids. The germline gives CDR1 MNHNY, CDR2 SVGAGI (reference sequence). The ends were cut back, 5 bases at V and 7 bases at J, with 17 bases in the middle. The CDR3 loop reads CASSHGRRRGEKLFF. The CDR3 DNA reads as TGTGCCAGCAGTCACGGACGGAGGCGGGGTGAAAAACTGTTTTTT.

The V gene is TRBV10-3, the J gene TRBJ2-3; 11 positions agree with TRBD2. There are 14 residues in the CDR3. Germline V gene sequence: CDR1 ENHRY, CDR2 SYGVKD. V gave up 10 bases and J gave up 1 base; unmatched junction bases: 4. CDR3 DNA sequence: TGTGCCAGTAGACTAGCGGGACGCACAGATACGCAGTATTTT. It codes for CASRLAGRTDTQYF.

The V call is TRBV4-3, the J call TRBJ1-2, with TRBD1 matching over 7 bases. The CDR3 contains 14 residues. Germline lookup yields CDR1 LGHNA and CDR2 YSLEER. V shed 1 base and J 6 bases; nucleotides not matched to a gene: 5. Here the CDR3 DNA reads TGCGCCAGCAGCCAAGGAGGGGGCTTGGATGGCTACACCTTC. Its translation is CASSQGGGLDGYTF.

The chain recombines TRBV2 with TRBJ2-5; D gene ambiguous. Trimming removed 9 bases from V and 1 base from J, with 9 bases in between. Germline CDR1 reads SNHLY; CDR2 reads FYNNEI. The CDR3 covers 12 residues. Written as DNA, the CDR3 is TGTGCCAGTTGTTATTCCCAAGAGACCCAGTACTTC. It encodes CASCYSQETQYF.

This rearrangement joins TRBV27 to TRBJ1-2; D is uncertain. This CDR3 contains 15 residues. Trimming left V 3 bases short and J 4 bases short, with 15 bases between. Germline V CDR1 and CDR2: MNHEY, SMNVEV (reference sequence). The CDR3 region has the DNA TGTGCCAGCAGTTTGAGAGGTTCGGCGTTCTATGGCTACACCTTC. Its protein product is CASSLRGSAFYGYTF.

This clone was detected only a few times. This rearrangement joins TRBV11-1 to TRBJ2-5, with D possibly matching TRBD2 (6 bases). Looked up from germline, CDR1 is SGHAT and CDR2 is FQDESV (reference sequence). The CDR3 runs 15 residues. The germline V and J ends were trimmed by 1 base and 6 bases, with 15 bases remaining between them. The CDR3: CASSLEGPRGKTQYF. CDR3 bases: TGTGCCAGCAGCTTAGAAGGTCCGCGCGGGAAGACCCAGTACTTC.

This clone has only a few counts. The chain links TRBV23-1 to TRBJ2-7; D may be TRBD2 (5 bases). TRBV23-1 belongs to the ORF category, with a function that is uncertain. The V gene lost 0 bases and the J gene lost 2 bases, with 14 bases spanning the gap. There are 16 residues in the CDR3. CDR3 amino acids: CASSQSRADQTYEQYF. In DNA, the CDR3 is TGCGCCAGCAGTCAATCGAGGGCGGATCAAACCTACGAGCAGTACTTC.

The sample holds one count of this clone. The chain uses TRBV5-1 and TRBJ1-1; D not resolved. The CDR3 is 13 amino acids. Germline CDR1 is SGHRS and CDR2 is YFSETQ. V shed 0 bases and J shed 8 bases, with 11 bases lying between them. CDR3 protein: CASSLVGVVEAFF. For the CDR3, the DNA is TGCGCCAGCAGCTTGGTCGGGGTGGTAGAAGCTTTCTTT.

The CDR3 sequence: CASSSAGGTNTEAFF. The CDR3, as DNA: TGTGCCAGCAGTTCGGCAGGGGGCACCAACACTGAAGCTTTCTTT. The chain carries TRBV28 and TRBJ1-1; 8 nucleotides agree with TRBD1. Germline CDR1 MDHEN, CDR2 SYDVKM. This CDR3 contains 15 residues. V trimming: 4 bases; J trimming: 2 bases; junction bases outside the gene matches: 6.

The V and J genes are TRBV2 and TRBJ2-5; D is unclear. Germline V CDR1 and CDR2: SNHLY, FYNNEI. Trimming shortened V by 8 bases and J by 5 bases, and 15 bases separated the two germline ends. CDR3 length equals 13 residues. The CDR3 sequence is CASAEATVETQYF. The CDR3 nucleotides read TGTGCCAGCGCCGAGGCGACCGTGGAGACCCAGTACTTC.

The chain links TRBV27 to TRBJ1-5, with 9 bases fitting TRBD1. The CDR3 length is 16 residues. The V gene's germline CDR1 is MNHEY and CDR2 SMNVEV (reference sequence). V trimming: 5 bases; J trimming: 4 bases; junction bases outside the gene matches: 9. DNA for the CDR3: TGTGCCAGCAGTGACACAGGGGGCGGGTGGAATCAGCCCCAGCATTTT. Its translation is CASSDTGGGWNQPQHF.

This chain connects TRBV10-2 to TRBJ1-3, with D possibly being TRBD1 (6 bases). CDR1 WSHSY and CDR2 SAAADI come from the germline V gene. The CDR3 sequence is 14 residues long. V lost 6 bases and J 0 bases, leaving 9 bases between the germline ends. DNA for the CDR3: TGCGCCAGCAGGGGGGCGGACTCTGGAAACACCATATATTTT. Translation gives CASRGADSGNTIYF.

V usage is TRBV13 and J usage is TRBJ1-1; tentatively, D is TRBD1 (5 bases). Trimming pared 4 bases from V and 1 base from J, leaving 19 bases between. CDR1 is PRHDT and CDR2 is FYEKMQ in the germline V gene (reference sequence). The CDR3 loop spans 17 amino acids. The CDR3 DNA is TGTGCCAGCAGCTCAGGGACCAGACAGTTACAGAACACTGAAGCTTTCTTT. Residues: CASSSGTRQLQNTEAFF.